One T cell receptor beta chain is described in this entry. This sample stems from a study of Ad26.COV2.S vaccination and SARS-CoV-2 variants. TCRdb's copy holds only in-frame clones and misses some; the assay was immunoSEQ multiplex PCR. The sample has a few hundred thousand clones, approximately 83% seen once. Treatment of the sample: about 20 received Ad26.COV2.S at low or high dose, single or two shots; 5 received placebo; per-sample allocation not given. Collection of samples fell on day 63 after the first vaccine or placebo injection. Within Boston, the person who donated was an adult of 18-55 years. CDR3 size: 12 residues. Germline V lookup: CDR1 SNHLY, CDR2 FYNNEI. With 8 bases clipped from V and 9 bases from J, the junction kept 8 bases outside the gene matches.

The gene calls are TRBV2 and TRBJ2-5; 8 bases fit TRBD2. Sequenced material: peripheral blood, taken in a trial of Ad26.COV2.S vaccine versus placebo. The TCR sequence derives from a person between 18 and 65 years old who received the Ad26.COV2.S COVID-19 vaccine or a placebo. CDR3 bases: TGTGCCAGCGGGGCTTCGGGGGGGCCCCAGTACTTC. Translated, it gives CASGASGGPQYF.